The clone carrying this TCR beta chain came up a few times. CDR1 SQVTM and CDR2 ANQGSEA come from the germline V gene. V shed 4 bases and J 4 bases; nucleotides not matched to a gene: 2. The CDR3 runs 13 residues. The data originate from a study of blood T cell repertoires in COVID-19. Study background: Sources were T cells, B-cell-depleted T cells, or PBMCs; the material itself was cDNA or gDNA.

Repertoires were generated with immunoSEQ multiplex PCR, while TCRdb's copy carries only in-frame clones and drops some. This table has 180,000 or so clones, approximately 87% appearing once. Sequencing used peripheral blood. This sequence joins TRBV29-1 and TRBJ2-1; 9 bases are a match to TRBD2. The receptor comes from a woman aged 55-70 years with COVID-19, enrolled during active disease. CDR3 sequence: CSVASGTYNEQFF. CDR3 DNA: TGCAGCGTTGCTAGCGGGACTTACAATGAGCAGTTCTTC.